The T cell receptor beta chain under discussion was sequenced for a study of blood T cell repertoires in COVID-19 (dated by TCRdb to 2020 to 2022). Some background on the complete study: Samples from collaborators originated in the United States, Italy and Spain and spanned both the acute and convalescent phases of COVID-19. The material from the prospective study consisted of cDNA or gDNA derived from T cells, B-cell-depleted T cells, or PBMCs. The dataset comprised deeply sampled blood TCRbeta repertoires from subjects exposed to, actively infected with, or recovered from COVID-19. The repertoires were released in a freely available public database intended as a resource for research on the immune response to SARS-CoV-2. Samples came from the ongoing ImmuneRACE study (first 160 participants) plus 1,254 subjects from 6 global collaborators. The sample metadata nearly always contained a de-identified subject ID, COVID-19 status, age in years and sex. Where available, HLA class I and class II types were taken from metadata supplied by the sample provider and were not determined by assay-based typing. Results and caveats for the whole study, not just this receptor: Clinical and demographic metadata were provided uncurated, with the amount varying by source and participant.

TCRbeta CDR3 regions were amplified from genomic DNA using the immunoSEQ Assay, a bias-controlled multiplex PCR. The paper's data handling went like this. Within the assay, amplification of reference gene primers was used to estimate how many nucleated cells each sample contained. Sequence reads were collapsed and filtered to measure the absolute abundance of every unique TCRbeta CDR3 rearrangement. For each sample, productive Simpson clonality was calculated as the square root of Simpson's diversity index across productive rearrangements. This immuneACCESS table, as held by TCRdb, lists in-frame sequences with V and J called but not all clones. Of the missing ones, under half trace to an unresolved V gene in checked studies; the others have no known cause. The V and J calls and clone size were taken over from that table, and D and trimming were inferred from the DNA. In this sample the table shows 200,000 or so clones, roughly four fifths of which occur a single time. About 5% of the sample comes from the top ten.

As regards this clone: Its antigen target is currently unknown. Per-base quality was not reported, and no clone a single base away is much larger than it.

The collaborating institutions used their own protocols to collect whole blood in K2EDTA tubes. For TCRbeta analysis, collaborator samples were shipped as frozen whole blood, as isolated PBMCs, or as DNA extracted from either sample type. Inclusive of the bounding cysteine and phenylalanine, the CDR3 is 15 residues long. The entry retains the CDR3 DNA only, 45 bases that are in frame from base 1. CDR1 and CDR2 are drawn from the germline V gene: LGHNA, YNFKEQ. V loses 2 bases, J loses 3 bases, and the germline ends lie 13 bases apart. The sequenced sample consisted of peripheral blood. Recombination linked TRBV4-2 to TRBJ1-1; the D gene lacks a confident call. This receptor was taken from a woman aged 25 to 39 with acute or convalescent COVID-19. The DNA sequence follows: TGTGCCAGCAGCCAATTTACGTCCTCGGACACTGAAGCTTTCTTT. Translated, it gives CASSQFTSSDTEAFF.